The 23 T cell receptor beta chains below come from one sample, sequenced in a study of blood T cell repertoires in COVID-19. Measured with immunoSEQ multiplex PCR; TCRdb has only the in-frame clones, and not every one. The sample lists approximately 99,000 clones; around 90% were seen once. What was sequenced was peripheral blood. Receptors originate from a human donor in a cohort sampled during active COVID-19.

This clone has a handful of counts. The chain uses TRBV5-1 and TRBJ2-7; 7 nucleotides match TRBD1. This CDR3 comprises 13 residues. Germline trimming cut 4 bases from V and 9 bases from J; bases unmatched to any gene: 10. Germline V gene data show CDR1 as SGHRS and CDR2 as YFSETQ. CDR3 in amino acids: CASSPTGQSGQYF. In DNA, the CDR3 is TGCGCCAGCAGCCCGACGGGACAGTCGGGGCAGTACTTC.

The rearrangement links TRBV6-5 to TRBJ2-7; 7 positions agree with TRBD2. Germline CDR1 and CDR2: MNHEY and SVGAGI. Trimming took 5 bases from V and 1 from J; bases not matched to a gene: 8. The CDR3 totals 15 residues. As DNA, the CDR3 is TGTGCCAGCAGTCTTCGAGAGGGAGGGTCCTACGAGCAGTACTTC. This codes for CASSLREGGSYEQYF.

In its sample, this clone was seen once. The chain combines TRBV11-3 with TRBJ2-2, with D perhaps TRBD1 (6 bases). The CDR3 is 14 residues long. V dropped 5 bases and J dropped 6 bases, with 13 bases sitting between them. The germline V gene encodes CDR1 SGHNT and CDR2 YENEEA. The CDR3 sequence is CASSPGTRPGELFF. The CDR3 DNA sequence: TGTGCCAGCAGCCCCGGGACAAGACCCGGGGAGCTGTTTTTT.

This clone was seen a single time. CDR3 region: CASSPRAGADTQYF. The CDR3 region has the DNA TGTGCCAGCAGCCCCAGGGCAGGGGCAGATACGCAGTATTTT. The V gene is TRBV7-2, the J gene TRBJ2-3; D is perhaps TRBD1 (6 bases). V shed 5 bases and J shed 4 bases, with 13 bases lying between them. The CDR3 length is 14 residues. Per germline, CDR1 SGHTA and CDR2 FQGNSA.

The chain joins TRBV5-1 to TRBJ2-7, with 7 bases that match TRBD1. The CDR3 spans 14 residues. Germline V gene sequence: CDR1 SGHRS, CDR2 YFSETQ. Unmatched junction bases numbered 9, after V lost 4 bases and J lost 5 bases. Here the CDR3 reads CASSHTGTENEQYF. Written as DNA, the CDR3 is TGCGCCAGCAGCCACACCGGGACAGAGAACGAGCAGTACTTC.

V gene TRBV29-1 combines with J gene TRBJ2-3; 7 bases line up with TRBD2. Germline V CDR1 and CDR2: SQVTM, ANQGSEA. The ends lost 0 bases at V and 7 bases at J; junction bases unmatched: 13. The CDR3 is 16 residues long. The CDR3: CSVEELGTREVHTQYF. As DNA, the CDR3 is TGCAGCGTTGAAGAGTTAGGCACCCGGGAGGTGCATACGCAGTATTTT.

The rearrangement links TRBV3-1 (or the pseudogene TRBV3-2) to TRBJ1-2; a possible D gene is TRBD1 (5 bases). CDR3 length: 13 residues. The germline V and J ends were trimmed by 6 bases and 4 bases, with 12 bases remaining between them. The germline V gene encodes CDR1 LGHDT and CDR2 YNNKEL (reference sequence). The chain's CDR3 is CASSGGGTYGYTF. The CDR3 coding sequence is TGTGCCAGCAGTGGCGGGGGTACCTATGGCTACACCTTC.

The chain recombines TRBV15 with TRBJ2-1; a possible D gene is TRBD1 (6 bases). Trimming shortened V by 4 bases and J by 7 bases, and 20 bases separated the two germline ends. CDR1 LNHNV and CDR2 YYDKDF come from the germline V gene (reference sequence). The CDR3 covers 16 residues. The CDR3 DNA is TGTGCCACCAGCATAACAGGGATCGGGGTTGGGAATGAGCAGTTCTTC. Translated: CATSITGIGVGNEQFF.

This chain uses TRBV24-1 with TRBJ2-1; TRBD1 agrees at 10 bases. The CDR3 has 16 amino acids. Germline CDR1 and CDR2: KGHDR and SFDVKD. The junction had 6 bases not matched to a gene; V was cut back by 3 bases and J by 5 bases. The CDR3 nucleotides are TGTGCCACCAGTGATCCGGGACAGGGGTACCACAATGAGCAGTTCTTC. It is translated as CATSDPGQGYHNEQFF.

This clone was observed a handful of times. This chain links TRBV10-2 with TRBJ2-2; D perhaps matches TRBD2 (5 bases). The germline gives CDR1 WSHSY, CDR2 SAAADI. V shed 8 bases and J shed 5 bases, with 12 bases lying between them. The CDR3 consists of 13 residues. In DNA, the CDR3 is TGCGCCAGCGCCGTGGGAGAGACCGGGGAGCTGTTTTTT. Amino acids: CASAVGETGELFF.

V gene TRBV23-1 combines with J gene TRBJ2-7; 8 nucleotides agree with TRBD2. TRBV23-1 is identified as an open reading frame with a role that is uncertain. J was trimmed by 4 bases and V by 0 bases; bases with no gene match: 11. The CDR3 totals 17 residues. The CDR3 loop reads CASSQSRVAPSGYEQYF. The CDR3 nucleotides are TGCGCCAGCAGTCAATCTCGGGTGGCGCCTAGCGGGTACGAGCAGTACTTC.

This chain connects TRBV18 to TRBJ2-3; TRBD1 might be the D (5 bases). CDR1 is KGHSH, CDR2 LQKENI, per germline. The CDR3 sequence is 13 residues long. Trimming took 6 bases from V and 4 from J, leaving 11 bases between them. The CDR3 DNA sequence: TGTGCCAGCTCCCAAGACAGTGCAGATACGCAGTATTTT. Encoded protein: CASSQDSADTQYF.

The sample holds a few counts of this clone. The chain recombines TRBV4-1 with TRBJ1-1, with 10 nucleotides matching TRBD1. CDR1 and CDR2 (germline): MGHRA, YSYEKL. V trimming: 4 bases; J trimming: 6 bases; junction bases outside the gene matches: 5. This CDR3 is built from 14 residues. The CDR3 DNA follows: TGCGCCAGCAGCCCGGGACAGGGGTTGGCTGAAGCTTTCTTT. Protein: CASSPGQGLAEAFF.

CDR3 region: CASSKGTFATNEKLFF. The CDR3 DNA is TGTGCCAGCAGCAAAGGGACATTTGCAACTAATGAAAAACTGTTTTTT. The rearrangement uses TRBV21-1 and TRBJ1-4; TRBD1 is the table's D call and was not checked against the DNA. TRBV21-1 constitutes a pseudogene. The CDR3 is 16 residues long.

Only one count was recorded for this clone. The rearrangement uses TRBV2 and TRBJ2-7; D not certain. This CDR3 has 12 residues. Deletions cut 8 bases from V and 2 bases from J, with 10 bases between. Germline loops: CDR1 SNHLY, CDR2 FYNNEI. The CDR3 nucleotides read TGTGCCAGCCGACTGAGGACCTACGAGCAGTACTTC. Its translation: CASRLRTYEQYF.

This chain joins TRBV7-2 and TRBJ2-3; 11 nucleotides line up with TRBD2. Unmatched junction bases numbered 11, after V lost 4 bases and J lost 2 bases. CDR3 length equals 18 residues. CDR1 is SGHTA, CDR2 FQGNSA, per germline. CDR3 loop: CASSSRPSGGRFTDTQYF. CDR3 nucleotide sequence: TGTGCCAGCAGCTCCCGTCCTAGCGGGGGGAGATTCACAGATACGCAGTATTTT.

J is TRBJ2-3 and V is TRBV6-1, with 12 positions matching TRBD2. Germline CDR1 is MNHNS and CDR2 is SASEGT. Trimming removed 1 base from V and 0 bases from J; junction bases left unmatched: 5. The CDR3 loop spans 18 amino acids. CDR3 DNA sequence: TGTGCCAGCAGTGAAGGGACTAGCGGGGTACCTAGCACAGATACGCAGTATTTT. This encodes CASSEGTSGVPSTDTQYF.

V gene TRBV5-1 combines with J gene TRBJ2-2; 9 bases agree with TRBD1. Looked up from germline, CDR1 is SGHRS and CDR2 is YFSETQ. The length of the CDR3 is 18 residues. With 5 bases clipped from V and 6 bases from J, the junction kept 17 bases outside the gene matches. The CDR3 sequence: CASSHSPLQGARSGELFF. DNA for the CDR3: TGCGCCAGCAGTCACTCGCCCCTACAGGGGGCGCGGTCCGGGGAGCTGTTTTTT.

The V and J genes are TRBV3-1 (or the pseudogene TRBV3-2) and TRBJ2-1; tentative D call: TRBD1 (6 bases). There are 15 residues in the CDR3. Germline CDR1 and CDR2: LGHDT and YNNKEL (reference sequence). Trimming removed 5 bases at V and 1 base at J, with 12 bases between. Here the CDR3 DNA reads TGTGCCAGCAGCGGTACAGGGAGATCCTACAATGAGCAGTTCTTC. Encoded protein: CASSGTGRSYNEQFF.

The V and J genes are TRBV10-3 and TRBJ1-5; 8 bases are a match to TRBD1. Germline CDR1 is ENHRY and CDR2 is SYGVKD. CDR3 size: 14 residues. The V gene end was trimmed by 6 bases and the J gene end by 4 bases; junction bases not matched to a gene: 5. CDR3 DNA: TGTGCCATCAGGGGGGACAGGAAAAATCAGCCCCAGCATTTT. It is translated as CAIRGDRKNQPQHF.

CDR3 nucleotides: TGTGCCAGCAGTTCACCGGGACAGAACACCGGGGAGCTGTTTTTT. Translated, it gives CASSSPGQNTGELFF. The chain recombines TRBV6-5 with TRBJ2-2, with D possibly matching TRBD1 (6 bases). CDR1 is MNHEY and CDR2 is SVGAGI in the germline V gene. Trimming stripped 4 bases from V and 1 base from J, with 10 bases between. The CDR3 spans 15 residues.

J is TRBJ1-1 and V is TRBV5-1; D is undetermined. Per the germline V gene, CDR1 is SGHRS and CDR2 is YFSETQ. The CDR3 covers 12 residues. Deletions cut 3 bases from V and 6 bases from J, with 9 bases between. DNA of the CDR3: TGCGCCAGCAGCTCGGGAAGCCCTGAAGCTTTCTTT. Translation: CASSSGSPEAFF.

This chain links TRBV7-9 with TRBJ2-2; D perhaps matches TRBD2 (7 bases). Germline V CDR1 and CDR2: SEHNR, FQNEAQ (reference sequence). The ends were cut back, 3 bases at V and 3 bases at J, with 11 bases in the middle. This CDR3 comprises 15 residues. Written as DNA, the CDR3 is TGTGCCAGCAGCTTCGAGGGGGGGTACACCGGGGAGCTGTTTTTT. Its translation is CASSFEGGYTGELFF.